The 27 T cell receptor beta chains below come from one sample, sequenced in a study of radiotherapy plus CTLA-4 blockade in lung cancer. Generated by immunoSEQ multiplex PCR, the TCRdb table keeps only in-frame clones and is missing some. In the table there are about 68,000 clones, 65% to 80% of which are singletons. The sample here was peripheral blood, taken from a patient treated with radiotherapy plus ipilimumab. These receptors were obtained from a human donor with non-small cell lung cancer who had a complete response to radiotherapy plus ipilimumab.

The genes are TRBV6-1 and TRBJ2-1; the match to TRBD2 covers 11 bases. Losses at the gene ends were 8 bases for V and 7 bases for J; bases not matched to a gene: 10. CDR1 and CDR2 (germline): MNHNS, SASEGT. This CDR3 region has 15 residues. CDR3 bases: TGTGCCAGCTTTTTACTAGCGGGAGCGGCAAATGAGCAGTTCTTC. This translates into CASFLLAGAANEQFF.

The chain links TRBV7-2 to TRBJ1-1; D gene unclear. Germline V gene lookup returns CDR1 SGHTA and CDR2 FQGNSA. The length of the CDR3 is 13 residues. With 2 bases removed from V and 1 base from J, the gap between germline ends came to 5 bases. CDR3 sequence: CASSLSENTEAFF. CDR3 nucleotide sequence: TGTGCCAGCAGCTTAAGTGAGAACACTGAAGCTTTCTTT.

This clone came up once. This chain joins TRBV6-4 and TRBJ2-3; weak D call: TRBD1 (6 bases). Germline-derived CDR1 and CDR2 are MRHNA and SNTAGT. Trimming cost V 5 bases and J 0 bases, with 9 bases left between them. The CDR3 consists of 14 residues. In DNA form, the CDR3 reads TGTGCCAGCAGTCCGGGACATAGCACAGATACGCAGTATTTT. Its protein product is CASSPGHSTDTQYF.

V is TRBV7-9 and J is TRBJ1-1; D is ambiguous. The germline V gene encodes CDR1 SEHNR and CDR2 FQNEAQ (reference sequence). The CDR3 length is 13 residues. Trimming removed 5 bases at V and 7 bases at J, with 14 bases between. CDR3 protein: CASSPEWGIEAFF. The CDR3 DNA is TGTGCCAGCAGCCCGGAGTGGGGAATTGAAGCTTTCTTT.

V gene TRBV7-8 combines with J gene TRBJ2-4; TRBD1 might be the D (6 bases). CDR3 size: 14 residues. Trimming took off 6 bases at V and 6 bases at J, with 15 bases between the two ends. Per the germline V gene, CDR1 is SGHVS and CDR2 is FQNEAQ. CDR3 nucleotide sequence: TGTGCCAGCAGTCGAAACGAACAGGGAAACATTCAGTACTTC. It is translated as CASSRNEQGNIQYF.

The rearrangement links TRBV7-8 to TRBJ2-1; 12 positions match TRBD2. This CDR3 spans 18 amino acids. With 5 bases clipped from V and 0 bases from J, the junction kept 8 bases outside the gene matches. Germline V CDR1 and CDR2: SGHVS, FQNEAQ. The CDR3 loop is CASSVGTSGLSSYNEQFF. The CDR3 coding sequence is TGTGCCAGCAGCGTCGGGACTAGCGGGCTTAGCTCCTACAATGAGCAGTTCTTC.

The chain is built from TRBV6-5 and TRBJ1-4, with D hard to call. Trimming cost V 4 bases and J 7 bases, with 4 bases left between them. The CDR3 is made up of 11 amino acids. Germline values: CDR1 MNHEY, CDR2 SVGAGI. The CDR3 DNA sequence: TGTGCCAGCAGTTCGCGTGAAAAACTGTTTTTT. Translated: CASSSREKLFF.

Regarding this clone: One end of the junction is discordant with germline, which a read error may explain. The V call is TRBV7-7, the J call TRBJ1-1; no reliable D call. The V gene's germline CDR1 is SSHAT and CDR2 FNYEAQ (reference sequence). The CDR3 has 13 residues. CDR3 protein: CASSFRVNTEAFF. The CDR3 bases are TGTGCTAGCAGCTTTCGGGTGAACACTGAAGCTTTCTTT.

This clone appeared a single time. The rearrangement links TRBV19 to TRBJ2-1; no reliable D call. The CDR3 is made up of 15 amino acids. Looked up from germline, CDR1 is LNHDA and CDR2 is SQIVND (reference sequence). Trimming removed 6 bases from V and 0 bases from J, with 12 bases in between. The CDR3 region has the DNA TGTGCCAGTAGAGAACAGAGCAGCTCCTACAATGAGCAGTTCTTC. This encodes CASREQSSSYNEQFF.

CDR3 amino acids: CASSLVFGGSYNEQFF. The CDR3 nucleotides read TGCGCCAGCAGCTTGGTGTTCGGGGGGTCCTACAATGAGCAGTTCTTC. The chain couples TRBV5-1 to TRBJ2-1; TRBD2 matches 7 bases. There are 16 residues in the CDR3. Germline lookup yields CDR1 SGHRS and CDR2 YFSETQ. V was pared by 0 bases and J by 1 base, with 4 bases of the junction left unmatched.

This clone was counted once. The J gene is TRBJ1-2, the V gene TRBV7-2; 8 bases line up with TRBD1. The CDR3 runs to 16 residues. V shed 2 bases and J 8 bases; nucleotides not matched to a gene: 13. Germline CDR1 and CDR2: SGHTA and FQGNSA. CDR3 coding DNA: TGTGCCAGCAGCTTACCGTTCCTGCAGGGGGCGTCCGGCTACACCTTC. Translation: CASSLPFLQGASGYTF.

In this sample, this clone turned up a few times. The junction departs from the called germline gene at one end, perhaps through a read error. The chain recombines TRBV6-5 with TRBJ2-7; D is possibly TRBD1 (5 bases). CDR3 length: 8 residues. CDR1 is MNHEY, CDR2 SVGAGI, per germline. CDR3 coding DNA: TGTGCCAGCAGTGACAGAGTCTTC. As protein: CASSDRVF.

The V call is TRBV9, the J call TRBJ1-1; D not certain. V lost 0 bases and J lost 4, with 13 bases in between. The CDR3 is 15 residues long. Germline CDR1 SGDLS, CDR2 YYNGEE. As DNA, the CDR3 is TGTGCCAGCAGCGTAGACGGGGATACCGGCACTGAAGCTTTCTTT. Translation: CASSVDGDTGTEAFF.

The J gene is TRBJ1-5, the V gene TRBV19; no clear D. Trimming removed 5 bases at V and 7 bases at J, with 12 bases between. This CDR3 contains 13 residues. Germline V CDR1 and CDR2: LNHDA, SQIVND (reference sequence). CDR3 protein: CASSQQVAQPQHF. CDR3 DNA: TGTGCCAGTAGTCAGCAGGTTGCGCAGCCCCAGCATTTT.

The chain employs TRBV6-1 and TRBJ2-7, with 9 bases lining up with TRBD2. Trimming removed 7 bases from V and 3 bases from J; junction bases left unmatched: 7. Per the germline V gene, CDR1 is MNHNS and CDR2 is SASEGT. This CDR3 comprises 14 residues. Here the CDR3 reads CASNPGTSLYEQYV. The CDR3 coding sequence is TGTGCCAGCAATCCCGGGACTAGCCTCTACGAGCAGTACGTC.

This clone was recorded only once. V usage is TRBV7-8 and J usage is TRBJ2-7; TRBD1 might be the D (5 bases). CDR1 and CDR2 from the germline V gene are SGHVS and FQNEAQ. Trimming pared 5 bases from V and 3 bases from J, leaving 14 bases between. This CDR3 region has 14 residues. CDR3 region: CASSRGTGGYEQYV. The CDR3 bases are TGTGCCAGCAGCCGTGGCACAGGCGGCTACGAGCAGTACGTC.

This chain uses TRBV30 with TRBJ1-3; D remains ambiguous. Looked up from germline, CDR1 is GTSNPN and CDR2 is SVGIG (reference sequence). The CDR3 is made up of 12 amino acids. V was cut by 4 bases and J by 4 bases, with 8 bases left in between. CDR3 DNA: TGTGCCTGGAAGGCGTCGGGAAACACCATATATTTT. Amino acids: CAWKASGNTIYF.

This rearrangement joins TRBV7-9 to TRBJ1-3, with D tentatively TRBD1 (5 bases). Between the trimmed V and J ends, which lost 1 base and 0 bases, there was a span of 13 bases. This CDR3 contains 17 residues. Germline V gene lookup returns CDR1 SEHNR and CDR2 FQNEAQ (reference sequence). The CDR3 sequence is CASSLDRGPNSGNTIYF. CDR3 bases: TGTGCCAGCAGCTTAGACCGGGGCCCTAACTCTGGAAACACCATATATTTT.

The chain carries TRBV7-9 and TRBJ1-2; D is perhaps TRBD1 (5 bases). CDR1 SEHNR and CDR2 FQNEAQ come from the germline V gene (reference sequence). This CDR3 has 13 amino acids. Trimming removed 1 base from V and 7 bases from J, with 10 bases in between. The CDR3 protein is CASSLGQYSGYTF. The CDR3 DNA follows: TGTGCCAGCAGCTTAGGACAGTATAGTGGCTACACCTTC.

This chain uses TRBV6-6 with TRBJ1-3; D is unresolved. V was clipped by 2 bases and J by 0 bases, with 11 bases between them. CDR3 size: 16 residues. The germline V gene encodes CDR1 MNHNY and CDR2 SVGAGI (reference sequence). CDR3 protein: CASSYVQPFSGNTIYF. The CDR3 DNA is TGTGCCAGCAGTTACGTCCAGCCATTCTCTGGAAACACCATATATTTT.

The chain's CDR3 is CASSLYSSYNEQFF. The CDR3 nucleotides read TGCGCCAGCAGCTTGTACAGCTCCTACAATGAGCAGTTCTTC. The gene calls are TRBV5-1 and TRBJ2-1, with unresolved D. Germline CDR1 is SGHRS and CDR2 is YFSETQ. V was cut by 1 base and J by 0 bases, with 5 bases left in between. The CDR3 is 14 amino acids. Full variable domain (remainder filled in from reference TRBV5-1 and TRBJ2-1): KAGVTQTPRYLIKTRGQQVTLSCSPISGHRSVSWYQQTPGQGLQFLFEYFSETQRNKGNFPGRFSGRQFSNSRSEMNVSTLELGDSALYLCASSLYSSYNEQFFGPGTRLTVL.

The genes are TRBV6-1 and TRBJ2-6; D may match TRBD1 or TRBD2 (7 bases each). Per the germline V gene, CDR1 is MNHNS and CDR2 is SASEGT. There are 18 residues in the CDR3. Trimming stripped 1 base from V and 1 base from J, with 14 bases between. CDR3 bases: TGTGCCAGCAGTGAAGTTAGCAGGGGGGGATCTGGGGCCAACGTCCTGACTTTC. This encodes CASSEVSRGGSGANVLTF.

The V gene is TRBV27, the J gene TRBJ1-2; D uncertain. This CDR3 has 14 residues. Germline loops: CDR1 MNHEY, CDR2 SMNVEV (reference sequence). The V gene lost 7 bases and the J gene lost 0 bases, with 12 bases spanning the gap. CDR3 DNA: TGTGCCAGCAATTCGGTCGGGTCTAACTATGGCTACACCTTC. Its protein product is CASNSVGSNYGYTF.

The rearrangement joins TRBV30 to TRBJ1-5; D may be TRBD1 (5 bases). The germline gives CDR1 GTSNPN, CDR2 SVGIG (reference sequence). This CDR3 contains 14 residues. The V gene lost 0 bases and the J gene lost 4 bases, with 10 bases spanning the gap. Here the CDR3 reads CAWSVPGWNQPQHF. CDR3 sequence (DNA): TGTGCCTGGAGTGTACCAGGGTGGAATCAGCCCCAGCATTTT.

The chain carries TRBV6-1 and TRBJ2-5; possibly TRBD1 or TRBD2 for D (5 bases each). The germline V and J ends were trimmed by 1 base and 3 bases, with 12 bases remaining between them. The CDR3 has 15 residues. Germline CDR1 MNHNS, CDR2 SASEGT. CDR3 residues: CASSEGTSREETQYF. For the CDR3, the DNA is TGTGCCAGCAGTGAAGGGACATCGAGGGAAGAGACCCAGTACTTC.

This clone has just one count. The J gene is TRBJ1-3, the V gene TRBV19; D not certain. This CDR3 region has 17 residues. The germline V and J ends were trimmed by 3 bases and 0 bases, with 15 bases remaining between them. Looked up from germline, CDR1 is LNHDA and CDR2 is SQIVND (reference sequence). The CDR3 bases are TGTGCCAGTAGTATTATAACCGTCGAGGGCTCTGGAAACACCATATATTTT. Translating it yields CASSIITVEGSGNTIYF.

The J gene is TRBJ2-1, the V gene TRBV10-1; 9 positions agree with TRBD1. The CDR3 totals 16 residues. Looked up from germline, CDR1 is WNHNN and CDR2 is SYGVQD (reference sequence). V shed 4 bases, J shed 7 bases, and the junction held 11 bases outside the gene matches. The CDR3 loop reads CASSAIVGTGWNEQFF. The CDR3 coding sequence is TGCGCCAGCAGTGCTATTGTCGGGACAGGGTGGAATGAGCAGTTCTTC.